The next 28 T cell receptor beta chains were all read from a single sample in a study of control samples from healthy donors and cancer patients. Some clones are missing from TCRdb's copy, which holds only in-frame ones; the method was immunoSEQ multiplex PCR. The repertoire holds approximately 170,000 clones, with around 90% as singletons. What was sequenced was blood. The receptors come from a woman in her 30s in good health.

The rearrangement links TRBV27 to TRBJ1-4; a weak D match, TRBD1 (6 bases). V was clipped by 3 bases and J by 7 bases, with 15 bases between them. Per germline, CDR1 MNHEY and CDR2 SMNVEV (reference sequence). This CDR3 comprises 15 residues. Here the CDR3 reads CASSLGGRLGEKLFF. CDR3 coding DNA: TGTGCCAGCAGTTTGGGGGGCAGATTAGGTGAAAAACTGTTTTTT.

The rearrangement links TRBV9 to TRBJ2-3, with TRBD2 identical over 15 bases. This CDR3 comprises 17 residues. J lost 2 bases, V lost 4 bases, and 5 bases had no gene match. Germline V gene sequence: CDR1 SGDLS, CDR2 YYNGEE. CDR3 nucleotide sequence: TGTGCCAGCAGCATTGGGACTAGCGGGAGGTACACAGATACGCAGTATTTT. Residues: CASSIGTSGRYTDTQYF.

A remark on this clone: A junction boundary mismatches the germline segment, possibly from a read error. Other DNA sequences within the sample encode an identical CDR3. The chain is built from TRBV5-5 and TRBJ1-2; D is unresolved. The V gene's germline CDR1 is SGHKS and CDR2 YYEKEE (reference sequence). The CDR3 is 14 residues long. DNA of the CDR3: TGTGCCAGCAGCTTGAACGAGGGAACCAGCGGCTACACTTTC. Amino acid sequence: CASSLNEGTSGYTF.

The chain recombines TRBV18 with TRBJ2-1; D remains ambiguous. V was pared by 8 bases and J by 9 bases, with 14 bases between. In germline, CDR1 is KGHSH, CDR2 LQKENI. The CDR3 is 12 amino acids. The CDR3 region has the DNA TGTGCCAGCACGAACCCGGGCTTTGAGCAGTTCTTC. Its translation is CASTNPGFEQFF.

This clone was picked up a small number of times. The CDR3 DNA reads as TGTGCCAGCAGTTTCTCCCTGGAATCTGAAGCTTTCTTT. This sequence encodes CASSFSLESEAFF. This chain joins TRBV28 and TRBJ1-1, with D uncertain. Per germline, CDR1 MDHEN and CDR2 SYDVKM. The CDR3 is 13 amino acids. V lost 3 bases, J lost 6 bases, and 11 bases lay in between.

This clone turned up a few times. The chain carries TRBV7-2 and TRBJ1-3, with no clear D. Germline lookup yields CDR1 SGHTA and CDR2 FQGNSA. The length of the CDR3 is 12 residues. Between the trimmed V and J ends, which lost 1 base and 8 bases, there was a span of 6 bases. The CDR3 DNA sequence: TGTGCCAGCAGCTTAGGGTTAGACACCATATATTTT. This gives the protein CASSLGLDTIYF.

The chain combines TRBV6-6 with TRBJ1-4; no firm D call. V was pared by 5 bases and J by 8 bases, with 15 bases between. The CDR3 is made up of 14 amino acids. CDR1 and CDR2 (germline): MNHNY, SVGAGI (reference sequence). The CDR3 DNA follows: TGTGCCAGCAGTGCCCAAGGGTTGCGGGAAAAACTGTTTTTT. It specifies CASSAQGLREKLFF.

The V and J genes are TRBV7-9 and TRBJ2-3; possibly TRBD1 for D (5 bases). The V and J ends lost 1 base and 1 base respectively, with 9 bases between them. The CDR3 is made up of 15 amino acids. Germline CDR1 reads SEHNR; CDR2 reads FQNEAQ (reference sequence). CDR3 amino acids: CASSLGQLGTDTQYF. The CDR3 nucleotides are TGTGCCAGCAGCTTAGGACAGCTCGGCACAGATACGCAGTATTTT.

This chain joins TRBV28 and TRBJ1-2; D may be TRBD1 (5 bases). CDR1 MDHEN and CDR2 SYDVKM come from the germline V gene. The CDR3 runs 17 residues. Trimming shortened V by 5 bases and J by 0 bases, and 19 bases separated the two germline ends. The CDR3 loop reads CASSPDGWGRANYGYTF. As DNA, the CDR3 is TGTGCCAGCAGTCCCGACGGCTGGGGCCGAGCTAACTATGGCTACACCTTC.

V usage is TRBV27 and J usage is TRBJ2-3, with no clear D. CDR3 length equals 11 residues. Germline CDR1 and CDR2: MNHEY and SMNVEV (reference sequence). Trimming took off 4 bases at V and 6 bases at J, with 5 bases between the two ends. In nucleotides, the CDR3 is TGTGCCAGCAGTTGGTCGGATACGCAGTATTTT. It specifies CASSWSDTQYF.

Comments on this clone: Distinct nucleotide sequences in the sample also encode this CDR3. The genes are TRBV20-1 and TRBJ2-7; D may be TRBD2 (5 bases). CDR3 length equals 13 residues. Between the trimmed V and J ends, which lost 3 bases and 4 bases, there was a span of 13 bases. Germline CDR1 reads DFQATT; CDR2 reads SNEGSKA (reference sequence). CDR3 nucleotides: TGCAGTGCTAGTTCCGGGATTCGGTACGAGCAGTACTTC. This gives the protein CSASSGIRYEQYF.

The CDR3 protein is CASSLRTSGHIHSYNEQFF. The DNA for the CDR3 is TGTGCCAGCAGCCTAAGGACTAGCGGCCATATACACTCCTACAATGAGCAGTTCTTC. The chain has TRBV9 and TRBJ2-1; the match to TRBD2 covers 10 bases. V lost 4 bases to trimming and J lost 0 bases; unmatched junction nucleotides: 13. This CDR3 region has 19 residues. Germline loops: CDR1 SGDLS, CDR2 YYNGEE.

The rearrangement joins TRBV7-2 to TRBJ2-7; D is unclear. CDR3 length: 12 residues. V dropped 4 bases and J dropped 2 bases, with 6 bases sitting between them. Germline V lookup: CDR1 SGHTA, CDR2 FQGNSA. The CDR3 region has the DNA TGTGCCAGCAGCTCCGAGGCCTACGAGCAGTACTTC. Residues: CASSSEAYEQYF.

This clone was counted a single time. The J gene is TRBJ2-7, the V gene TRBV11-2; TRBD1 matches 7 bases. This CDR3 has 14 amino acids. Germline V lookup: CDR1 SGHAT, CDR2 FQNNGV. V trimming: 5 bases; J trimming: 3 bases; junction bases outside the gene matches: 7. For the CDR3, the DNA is TGTGCCAGCAGCACGCGGACAGGTAACTACGAGCAGTACTTC. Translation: CASSTRTGNYEQYF.

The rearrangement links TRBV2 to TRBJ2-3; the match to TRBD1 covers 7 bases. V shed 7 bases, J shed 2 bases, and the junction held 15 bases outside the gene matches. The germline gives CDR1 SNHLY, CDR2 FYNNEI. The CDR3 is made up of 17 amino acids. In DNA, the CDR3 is TGTGCCAGCAATGGATCCCCTCTGGGACAGCACACAGATACGCAGTATTTT. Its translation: CASNGSPLGQHTDTQYF.

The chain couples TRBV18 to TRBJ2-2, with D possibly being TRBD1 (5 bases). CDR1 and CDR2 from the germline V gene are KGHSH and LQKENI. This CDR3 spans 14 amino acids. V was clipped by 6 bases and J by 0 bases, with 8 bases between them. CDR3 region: CASSRGSNTGELFF. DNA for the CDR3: TGTGCCAGCTCTAGGGGATCGAACACCGGGGAGCTGTTTTTT.

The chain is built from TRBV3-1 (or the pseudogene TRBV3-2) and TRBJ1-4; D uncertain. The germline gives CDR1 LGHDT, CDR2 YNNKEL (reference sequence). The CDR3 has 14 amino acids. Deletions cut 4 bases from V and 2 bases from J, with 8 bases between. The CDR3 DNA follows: TGTGCCAGCAGCCGGACCGGCACTAATGAAAAACTGTTTTTT. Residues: CASSRTGTNEKLFF.

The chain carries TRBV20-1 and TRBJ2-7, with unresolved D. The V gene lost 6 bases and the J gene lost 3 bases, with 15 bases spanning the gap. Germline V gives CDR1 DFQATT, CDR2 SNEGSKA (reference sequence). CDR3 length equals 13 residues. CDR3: CSASLTERYEQYF. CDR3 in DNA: TGCAGTGCCAGTCTAACAGAACGCTACGAGCAGTACTTC.

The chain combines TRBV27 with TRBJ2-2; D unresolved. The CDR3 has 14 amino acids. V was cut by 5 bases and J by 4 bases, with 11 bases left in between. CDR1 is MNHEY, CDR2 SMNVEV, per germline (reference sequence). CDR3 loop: CASSVRRSTGELFF. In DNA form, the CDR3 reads TGTGCCAGCAGTGTCCGGAGAAGCACCGGGGAGCTGTTTTTT.

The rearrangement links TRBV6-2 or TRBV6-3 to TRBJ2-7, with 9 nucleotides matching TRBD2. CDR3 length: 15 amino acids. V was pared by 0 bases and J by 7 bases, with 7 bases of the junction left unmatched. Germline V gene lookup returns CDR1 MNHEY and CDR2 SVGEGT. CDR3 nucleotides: TGTGCCAGCAGTTACTCTGCTAGCGGGATTGGAGAGCAGTACTTC. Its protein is CASSYSASGIGEQYF.

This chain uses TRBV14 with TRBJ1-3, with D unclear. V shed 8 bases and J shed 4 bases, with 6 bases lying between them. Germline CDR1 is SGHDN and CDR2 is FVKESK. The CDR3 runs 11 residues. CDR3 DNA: TGTGCCAGCCGGTCGGGAAACACCATATATTTT. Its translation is CASRSGNTIYF.

CDR3: CASRTGISNYGYTF. The CDR3 coding sequence is TGTGCCAGCAGGACAGGGATTAGTAACTATGGCTACACCTTC. The chain is built from TRBV2 and TRBJ1-2; 7 bases align to TRBD1. CDR1 is SNHLY and CDR2 is FYNNEI in the germline V gene. V lost 6 bases, J lost 1 base, and 5 bases stayed unmatched. CDR3 length equals 14 residues.

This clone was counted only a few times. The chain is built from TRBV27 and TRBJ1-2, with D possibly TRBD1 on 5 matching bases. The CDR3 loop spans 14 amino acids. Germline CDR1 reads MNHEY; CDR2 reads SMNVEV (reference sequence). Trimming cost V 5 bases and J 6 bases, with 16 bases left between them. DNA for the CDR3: TGTGCCAGCAGTCGGAACGGGACTCCTAATGGCTACACCTTC. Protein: CASSRNGTPNGYTF.

For the CDR3, the DNA is TGTGCCACCAGCAGAGATCCCGGGTCCCAAGAGACCCAGTACTTC. Translated, it gives CATSRDPGSQETQYF. This rearrangement joins TRBV15 to TRBJ2-5; D not certain. There are 15 residues in the CDR3. Trimming removed 0 bases at V and 1 base at J, with 9 bases between. CDR1 and CDR2 from the germline V gene are LNHNV and YYDKDF (reference sequence).

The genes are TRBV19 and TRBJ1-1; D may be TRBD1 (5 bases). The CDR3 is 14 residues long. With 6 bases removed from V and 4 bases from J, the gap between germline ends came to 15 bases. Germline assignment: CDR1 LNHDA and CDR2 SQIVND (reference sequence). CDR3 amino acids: CASRWGYRSTEAFF. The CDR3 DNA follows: TGTGCCAGTAGATGGGGTTACAGGAGCACTGAAGCTTTCTTT.

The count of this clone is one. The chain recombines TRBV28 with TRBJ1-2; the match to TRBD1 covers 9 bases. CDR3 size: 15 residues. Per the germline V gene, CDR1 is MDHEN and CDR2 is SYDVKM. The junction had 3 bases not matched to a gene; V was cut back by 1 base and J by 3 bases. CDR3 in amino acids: CASSLSRTGDYGYTF. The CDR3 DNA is TGTGCCAGCAGTTTATCAAGGACAGGGGACTATGGCTACACCTTC.

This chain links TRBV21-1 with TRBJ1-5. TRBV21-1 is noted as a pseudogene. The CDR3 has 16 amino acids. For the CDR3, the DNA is TGTGCCAGCAGCAAACTAGGACGGCATAGCAATCAGCCCCAGCATTTT. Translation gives CASSKLGRHSNQPQHF.

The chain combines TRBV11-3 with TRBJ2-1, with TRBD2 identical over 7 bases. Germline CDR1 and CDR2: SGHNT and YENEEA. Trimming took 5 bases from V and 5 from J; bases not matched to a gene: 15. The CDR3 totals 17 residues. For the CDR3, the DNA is TGTGCCAGCAGCCTCTCCGCATGGGGGGGTTTCGACAATGAGCAGTTCTTC. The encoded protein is CASSLSAWGGFDNEQFF.